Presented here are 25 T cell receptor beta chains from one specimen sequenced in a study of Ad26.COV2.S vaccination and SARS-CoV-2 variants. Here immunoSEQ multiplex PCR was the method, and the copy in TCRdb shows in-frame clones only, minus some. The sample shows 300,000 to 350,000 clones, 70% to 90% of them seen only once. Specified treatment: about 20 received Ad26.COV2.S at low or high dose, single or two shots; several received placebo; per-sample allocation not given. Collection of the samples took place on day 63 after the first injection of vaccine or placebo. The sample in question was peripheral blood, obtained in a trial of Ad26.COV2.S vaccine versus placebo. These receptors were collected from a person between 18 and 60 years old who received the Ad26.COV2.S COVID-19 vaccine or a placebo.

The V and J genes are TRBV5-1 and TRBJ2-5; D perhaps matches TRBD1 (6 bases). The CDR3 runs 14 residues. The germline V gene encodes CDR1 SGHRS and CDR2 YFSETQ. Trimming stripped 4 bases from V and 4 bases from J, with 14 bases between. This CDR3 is CASSRGTGIETQYF. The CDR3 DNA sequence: TGCGCCAGCAGCCGGGGTACAGGGATAGAGACCCAGTACTTC.

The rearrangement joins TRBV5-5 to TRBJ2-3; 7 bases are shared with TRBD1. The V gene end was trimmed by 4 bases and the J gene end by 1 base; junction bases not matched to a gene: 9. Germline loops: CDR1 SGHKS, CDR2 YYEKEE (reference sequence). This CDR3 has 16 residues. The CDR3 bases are TGTGCCAGCAGCAATTGGACAGGTTCTGGCACAGATACGCAGTATTTT. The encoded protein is CASSNWTGSGTDTQYF.

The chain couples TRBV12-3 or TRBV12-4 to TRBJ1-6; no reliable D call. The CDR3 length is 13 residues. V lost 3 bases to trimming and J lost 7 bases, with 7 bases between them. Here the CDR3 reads CASSLSINSPLHF. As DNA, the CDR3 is TGTGCCAGCAGTTTGAGTATCAATTCACCCCTCCACTTT.

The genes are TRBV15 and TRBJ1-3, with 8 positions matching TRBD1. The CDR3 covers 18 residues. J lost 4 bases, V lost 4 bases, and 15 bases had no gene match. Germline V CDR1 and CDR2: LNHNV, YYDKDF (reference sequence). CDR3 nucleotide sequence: TGTGCCACCAGCACCCGGACAGGGATGATTGGGATAGGAAACACCATATATTTT. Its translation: CATSTRTGMIGIGNTIYF.

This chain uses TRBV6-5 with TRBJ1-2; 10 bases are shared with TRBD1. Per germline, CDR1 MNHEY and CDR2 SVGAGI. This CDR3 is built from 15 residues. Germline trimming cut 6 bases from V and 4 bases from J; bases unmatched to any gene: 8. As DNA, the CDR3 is TGTGCCAGCAGCCGCGGGACAGGGGATACCTATGGCTACACCTTC. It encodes CASSRGTGDTYGYTF.

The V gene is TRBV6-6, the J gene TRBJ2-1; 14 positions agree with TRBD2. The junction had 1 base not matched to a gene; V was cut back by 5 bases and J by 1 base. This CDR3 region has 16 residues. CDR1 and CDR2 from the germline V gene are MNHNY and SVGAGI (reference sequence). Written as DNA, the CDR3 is TGTGCCAGCAGTGGGACTAGCGGGGGTTCCTACAATGAGCAGTTCTTC. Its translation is CASSGTSGGSYNEQFF.

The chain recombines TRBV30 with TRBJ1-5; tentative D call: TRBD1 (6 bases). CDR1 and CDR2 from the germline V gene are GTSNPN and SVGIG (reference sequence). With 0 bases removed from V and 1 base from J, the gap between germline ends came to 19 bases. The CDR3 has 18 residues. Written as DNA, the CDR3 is TGTGCCTGGAGTGTATCTCGCGTATCCAGGGGAAGCAATCAGCCCCAGCATTTT. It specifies CAWSVSRVSRGSNQPQHF.

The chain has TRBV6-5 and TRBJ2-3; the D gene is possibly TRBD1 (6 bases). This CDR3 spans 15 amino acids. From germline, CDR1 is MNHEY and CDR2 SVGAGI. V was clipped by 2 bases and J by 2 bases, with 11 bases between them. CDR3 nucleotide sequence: TGTGCCAGCAGTTACGAAGGGGACAACACAGATACGCAGTATTTT. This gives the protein CASSYEGDNTDTQYF.

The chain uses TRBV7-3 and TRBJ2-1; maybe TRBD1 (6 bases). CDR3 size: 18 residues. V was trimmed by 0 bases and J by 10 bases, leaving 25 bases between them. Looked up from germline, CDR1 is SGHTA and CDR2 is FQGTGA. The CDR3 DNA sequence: TGTGCCAGCAGCTTAACAGGTTCTCCGGACCCACGAGGGGGAGAGCAGTTCTTC. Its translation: CASSLTGSPDPRGGEQFF.

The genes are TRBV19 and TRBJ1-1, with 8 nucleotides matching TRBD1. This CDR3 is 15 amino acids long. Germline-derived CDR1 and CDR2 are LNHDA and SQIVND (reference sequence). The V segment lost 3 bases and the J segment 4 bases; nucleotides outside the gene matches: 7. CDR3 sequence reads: CASSIPGGSGTEAFF. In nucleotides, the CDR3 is TGTGCCAGTAGTATCCCAGGGGGCAGCGGCACTGAAGCTTTCTTT.

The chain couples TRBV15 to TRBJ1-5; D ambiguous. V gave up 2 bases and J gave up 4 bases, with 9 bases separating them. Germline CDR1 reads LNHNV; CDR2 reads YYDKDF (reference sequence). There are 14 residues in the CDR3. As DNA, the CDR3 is TGTGCCACCAGCAGACAAGTAGGAAATCAGCCCCAGCATTTT. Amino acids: CATSRQVGNQPQHF.

DNA of the CDR3: TGTGCCAGCAGCTTAGCTGACGGGGGGATTTATGAGCAGTTCTTC. Translation gives CASSLADGGIYEQFF. This sequence joins TRBV7-6 and TRBJ2-1; 7 positions match TRBD2. V was clipped by 0 bases and J by 8 bases; unmatched bases: 7. The CDR3 is 15 amino acids. Germline CDR1 reads SGHVS; CDR2 reads FNYEAQ.

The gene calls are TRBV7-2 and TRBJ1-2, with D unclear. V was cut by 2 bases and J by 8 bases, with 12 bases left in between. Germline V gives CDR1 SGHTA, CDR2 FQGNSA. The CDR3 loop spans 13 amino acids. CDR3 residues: CASSLYRPDGYTF. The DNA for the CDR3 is TGTGCCAGCAGCTTATATCGGCCGGACGGCTACACCTTC.

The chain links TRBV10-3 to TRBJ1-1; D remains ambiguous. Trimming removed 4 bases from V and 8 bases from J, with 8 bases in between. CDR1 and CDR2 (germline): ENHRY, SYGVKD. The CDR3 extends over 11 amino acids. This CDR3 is CAISGPSEAFF. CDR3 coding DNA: TGTGCCATCAGTGGCCCTTCGGAAGCTTTCTTT.

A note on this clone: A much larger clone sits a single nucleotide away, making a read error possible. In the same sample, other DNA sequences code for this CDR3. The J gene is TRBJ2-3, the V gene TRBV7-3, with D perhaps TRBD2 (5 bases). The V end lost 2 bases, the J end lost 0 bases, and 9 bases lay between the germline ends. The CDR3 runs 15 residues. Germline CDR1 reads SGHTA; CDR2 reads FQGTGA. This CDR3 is CASSLWGASTDTQYF. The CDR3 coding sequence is TGTGCCAGCAGCTTATGGGGAGCTAGCACAGATACGCAGTATTTT.

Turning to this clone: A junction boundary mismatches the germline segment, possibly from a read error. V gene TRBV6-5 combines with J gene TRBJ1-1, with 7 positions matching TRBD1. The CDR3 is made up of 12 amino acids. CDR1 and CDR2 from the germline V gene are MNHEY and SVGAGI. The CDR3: CASSRSGTEVFF. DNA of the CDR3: TGTGCCAGCAGTAGATCCGGGACAGAAGTTTTCTTT.

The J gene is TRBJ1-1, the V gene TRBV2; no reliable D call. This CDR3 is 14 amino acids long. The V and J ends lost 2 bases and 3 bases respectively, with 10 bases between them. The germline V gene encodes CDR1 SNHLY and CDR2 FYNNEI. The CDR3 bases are TGTGCCAGCAGTGAATTTACGGGATACACTGAAGCTTTCTTT. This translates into CASSEFTGYTEAFF.

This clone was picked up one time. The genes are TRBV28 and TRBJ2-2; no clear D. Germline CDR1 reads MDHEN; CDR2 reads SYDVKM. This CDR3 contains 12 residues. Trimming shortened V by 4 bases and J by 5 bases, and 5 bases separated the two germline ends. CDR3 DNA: TGTGCCAGCAGTTCGTGGACCGGGGAGCTGTTTTTT. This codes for CASSSWTGELFF. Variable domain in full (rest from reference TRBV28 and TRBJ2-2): DVKVTQSSRYLVKRTGEKVFLECVQDMDHENMFWYRQDPGLGLRLIYFSYDVKMKEKGDIPEGYSVSREKKERFSLILESASTNQTSMYLCASSSWTGELFFGEGSRLTVL.

In DNA, the CDR3 is TGTGCCATCAGTGACCGGACCTACTACGAGCAGTACTTC. It translates to CAISDRTYYEQYF. The chain couples TRBV10-3 to TRBJ2-7; D is unclear. Germline V lookup: CDR1 ENHRY, CDR2 SYGVKD. The CDR3 extends over 13 amino acids. With 3 bases removed from V and 3 bases from J, the gap between germline ends came to 9 bases.

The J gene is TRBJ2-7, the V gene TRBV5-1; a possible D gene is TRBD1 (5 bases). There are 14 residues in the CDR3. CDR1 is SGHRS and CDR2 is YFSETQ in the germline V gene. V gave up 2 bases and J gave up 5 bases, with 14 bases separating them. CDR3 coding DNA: TGCGCCAGCAGCTTACCGACAGAGTCGGACGAGCAGTACTTC. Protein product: CASSLPTESDEQYF.

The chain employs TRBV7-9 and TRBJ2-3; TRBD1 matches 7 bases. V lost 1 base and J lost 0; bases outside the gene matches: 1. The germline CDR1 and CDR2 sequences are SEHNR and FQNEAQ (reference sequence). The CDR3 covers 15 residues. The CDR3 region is CASSLGDSSTDTQYF. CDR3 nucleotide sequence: TGTGCCAGCAGCTTAGGGGACAGTAGCACAGATACGCAGTATTTT.

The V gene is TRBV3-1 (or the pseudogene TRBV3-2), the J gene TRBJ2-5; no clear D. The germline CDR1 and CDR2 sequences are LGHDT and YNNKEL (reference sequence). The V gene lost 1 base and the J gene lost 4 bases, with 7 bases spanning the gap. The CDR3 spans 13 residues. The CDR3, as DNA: TGTGCCAGCAGCCAAGCATCTACAGAGACCCAGTACTTC. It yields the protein CASSQASTETQYF.

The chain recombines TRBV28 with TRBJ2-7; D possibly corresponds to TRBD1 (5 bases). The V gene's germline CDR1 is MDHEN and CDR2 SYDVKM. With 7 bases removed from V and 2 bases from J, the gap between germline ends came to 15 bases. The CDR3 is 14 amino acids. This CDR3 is CASTYGRAPYEQYF. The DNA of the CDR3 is TGTGCCAGCACTTACGGCAGGGCACCCTACGAGCAGTACTTC.

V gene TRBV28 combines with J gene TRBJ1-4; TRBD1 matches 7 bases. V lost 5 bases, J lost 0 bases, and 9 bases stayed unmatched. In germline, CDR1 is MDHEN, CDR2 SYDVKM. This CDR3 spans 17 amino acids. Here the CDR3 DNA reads TGTGCCAGCAGTCCGACAGGGTTTTATTCAACTAATGAAAAACTGTTTTTT. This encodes CASSPTGFYSTNEKLFF.

Here the CDR3 reads CAWTNRAGNTIYF. The CDR3 nucleotides are TGTGCCTGGACCAACAGGGCTGGAAACACCATATATTTT. This chain links TRBV30 with TRBJ1-3, with D perhaps TRBD1 (6 bases). The ends were cut back, 4 bases at V and 2 bases at J, with 9 bases in the middle. The CDR3 length is 13 residues. Germline V gives CDR1 GTSNPN, CDR2 SVGIG (reference sequence).